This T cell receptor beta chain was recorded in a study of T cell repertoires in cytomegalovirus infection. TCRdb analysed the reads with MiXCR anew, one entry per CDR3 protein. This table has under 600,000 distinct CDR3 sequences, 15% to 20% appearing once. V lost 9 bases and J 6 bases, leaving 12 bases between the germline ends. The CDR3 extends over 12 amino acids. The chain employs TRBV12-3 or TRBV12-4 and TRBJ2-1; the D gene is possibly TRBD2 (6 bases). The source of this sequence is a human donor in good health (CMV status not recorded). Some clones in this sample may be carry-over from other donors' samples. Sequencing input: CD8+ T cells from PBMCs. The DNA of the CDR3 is TGTGCCAGTGACCCCGGGGGCAATGAGCAGTTCTTC. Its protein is CASDPGGNEQFF.